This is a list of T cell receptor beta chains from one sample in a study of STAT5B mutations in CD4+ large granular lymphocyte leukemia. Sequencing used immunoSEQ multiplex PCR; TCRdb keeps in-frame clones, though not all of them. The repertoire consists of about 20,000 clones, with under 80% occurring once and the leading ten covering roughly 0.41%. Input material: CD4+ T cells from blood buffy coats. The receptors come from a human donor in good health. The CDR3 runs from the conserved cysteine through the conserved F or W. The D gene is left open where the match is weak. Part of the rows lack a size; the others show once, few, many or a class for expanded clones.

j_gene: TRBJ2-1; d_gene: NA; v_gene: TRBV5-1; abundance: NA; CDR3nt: TGCGCCAGCAGCAACGGCCCAAGGACGTGGGACCCCAATGAGCAGTTCTTC; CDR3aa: CASSNGPRTWDPNEQFF
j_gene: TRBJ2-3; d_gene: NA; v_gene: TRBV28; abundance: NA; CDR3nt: TGTGCCAGCAGTCGCAGGACAGCTAGCACAGATACGCAGTATTTT; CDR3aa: CASSRRTASTDTQYF
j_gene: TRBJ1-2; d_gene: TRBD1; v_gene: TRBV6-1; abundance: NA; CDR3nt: TGTGCCAGCACCGACAGGGGATTCTATGGCTACACCTTC; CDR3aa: CASTDRGFYGYTF
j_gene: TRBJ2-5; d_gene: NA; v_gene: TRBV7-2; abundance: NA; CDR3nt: TGTGCCAGCAATTTTGCAGGTCGGGCAGGAGAGACCCAGTACTTC; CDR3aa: CASNFAGRAGETQYF
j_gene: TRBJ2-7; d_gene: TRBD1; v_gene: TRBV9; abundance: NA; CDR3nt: TGTGCCAGCAGCGACGGGACAGGGAGGACCTACGAGCAGTACTTC; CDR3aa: CASSDGTGRTYEQYF
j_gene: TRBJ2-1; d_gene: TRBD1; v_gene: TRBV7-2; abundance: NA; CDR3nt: TGTGCCAGCAGACCCGGGACAGGGGGCTCCAATGAGCAGTTCTTC; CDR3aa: CASRPGTGGSNEQFF
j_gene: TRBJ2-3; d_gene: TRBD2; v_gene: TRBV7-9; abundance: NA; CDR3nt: TGTGCCAGCAGCCTACTAGCGGGAGGGCCGGAAGATACGCAGTATTTT; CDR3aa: CASSLLAGGPEDTQYF
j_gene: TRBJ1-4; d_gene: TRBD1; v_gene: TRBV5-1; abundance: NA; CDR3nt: TGCGCCAGCTCCGATACACCGGGACAGGTCAATGAAAAACTGTTTTTT; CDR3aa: CASSDTPGQVNEKLFF
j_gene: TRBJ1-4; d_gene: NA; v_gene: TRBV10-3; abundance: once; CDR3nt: TGTGCCATCAGTGGAGGGGATGGGGATGAAAAACTGTTTTTT; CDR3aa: CAISGGDGDEKLFF
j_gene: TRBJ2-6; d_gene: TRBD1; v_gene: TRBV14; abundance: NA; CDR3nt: TGTGCCAGCAGCCGGTGGACAGGGGGCGCCTCGGGCTCTGGGGCCAACGTCCTGACTTTC; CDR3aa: CASSRWTGGASGSGANVLTF
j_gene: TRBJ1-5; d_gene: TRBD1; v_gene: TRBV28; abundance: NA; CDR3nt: TGTGCCAGCGACAGGGATAGCAATCAGCCCCAGCATTTT; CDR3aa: CASDRDSNQPQHF
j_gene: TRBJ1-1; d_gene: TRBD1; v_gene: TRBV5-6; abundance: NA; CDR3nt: TGTGCCAGCAGCTTGCCAGGGGGGATAGGTACTGAAGCTTTCTTT; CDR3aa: CASSLPGGIGTEAFF
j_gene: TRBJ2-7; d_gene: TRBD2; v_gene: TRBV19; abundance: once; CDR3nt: TGTGCCAGTAGTATCCGGGAGGACTACGAGCAGTACTTC; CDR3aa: CASSIREDYEQYF
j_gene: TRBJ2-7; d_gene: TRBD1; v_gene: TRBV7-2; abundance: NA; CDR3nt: TGTGCCAGCAGCTCGACAGGGATGGGCGAGCAGTACTTC; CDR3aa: CASSSTGMGEQYF
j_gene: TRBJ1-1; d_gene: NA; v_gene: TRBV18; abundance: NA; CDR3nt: TGTGCCACCCGCGGGGACGTGAACACTGAAGCTTTCTTT; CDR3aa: CATRGDVNTEAFF
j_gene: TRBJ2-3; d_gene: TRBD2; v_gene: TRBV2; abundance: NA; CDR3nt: TGTGCCAGTTCCCTAGCGGGAGGAACAGATACGCAGTATTTT; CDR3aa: CASSLAGGTDTQYF
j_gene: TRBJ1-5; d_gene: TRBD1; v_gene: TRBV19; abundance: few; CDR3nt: TGTGCCAGTAGTACACGCGGACAGGGCGTGGAGCCCCAGCATTTT; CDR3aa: CASSTRGQGVEPQHF
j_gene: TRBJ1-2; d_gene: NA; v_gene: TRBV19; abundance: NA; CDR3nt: TGTGCCAGTAGCCCAACAGGGAGCTATGGCTACACCTTC; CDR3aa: CASSPTGSYGYTF
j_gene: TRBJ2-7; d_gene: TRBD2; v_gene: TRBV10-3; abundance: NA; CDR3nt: TGTGCCATCAGCTACACTAGCGGGGGGGTTTCCTACGAGCAGTACTTC; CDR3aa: CAISYTSGGVSYEQYF
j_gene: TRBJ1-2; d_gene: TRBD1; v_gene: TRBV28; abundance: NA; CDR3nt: TGTGCCAGCAGAACCCCGGGACAGGGGGGCGATGGCTACACCTTC; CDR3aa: CASRTPGQGGDGYTF
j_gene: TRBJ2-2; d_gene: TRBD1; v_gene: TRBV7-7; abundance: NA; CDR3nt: TGTGCTAGCAGCCGGACAGGGACAACCGGGGAGCTGTTTTTT; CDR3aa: CASSRTGTTGELFF
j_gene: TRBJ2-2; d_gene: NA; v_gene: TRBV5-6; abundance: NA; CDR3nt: TGTGCCAGCAGCTTGCCATTCGCGGGAAACACCGGGGAGCTGTTTTTT; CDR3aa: CASSLPFAGNTGELFF